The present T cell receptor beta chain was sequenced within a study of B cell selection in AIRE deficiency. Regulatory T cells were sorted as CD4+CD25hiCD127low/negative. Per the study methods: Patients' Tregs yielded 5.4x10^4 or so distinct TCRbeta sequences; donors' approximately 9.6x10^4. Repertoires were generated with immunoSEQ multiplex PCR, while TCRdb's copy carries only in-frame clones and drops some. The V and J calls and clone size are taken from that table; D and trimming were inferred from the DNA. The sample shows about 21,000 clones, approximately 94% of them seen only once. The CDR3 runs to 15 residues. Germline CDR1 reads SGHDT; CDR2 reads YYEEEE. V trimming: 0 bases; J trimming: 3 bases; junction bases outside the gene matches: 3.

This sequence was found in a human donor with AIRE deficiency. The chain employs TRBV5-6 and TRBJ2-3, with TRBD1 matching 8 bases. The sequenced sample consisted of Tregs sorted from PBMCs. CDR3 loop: CASSLVQGATDTQYF. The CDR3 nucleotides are TGTGCCAGCAGCTTGGTCCAGGGGGCAACAGATACGCAGTATTTT.